This TCR beta chain was sequenced for a study of cytotoxic CD8 clonotypes in ibrutinib-treated CLL. Produced via immunoSEQ multiplex PCR; TCRdb's table is partial and in-frame only. The table includes about 76,000 clones, 70% to 90% detected once. Deletions cut 5 bases from V and 4 bases from J, with 8 bases between. This CDR3 is 12 amino acids long. The germline V gene has CDR1 LNHDA and CDR2 SQIVND (reference sequence). The sequence came from a human donor with chronic lymphocytic leukemia. Specimen: PBMCs, collected after 24 months of ibrutinib treatment. This chain links TRBV19 with TRBJ1-2; perhaps TRBD1 as D (5 bases). The CDR3 DNA reads as TGTGCCAGTAGTGGGGCGACCTATGGCTACACCTTC. Encoded protein: CASSGATYGYTF.